A selection of T cell receptor beta chains follows, all from one sample in a study of T cell clones after liver transplantation. Only in-frame clones appear in the TCRdb table, and some are missing; sequencing was by immunoSEQ multiplex PCR. The top ten clones hold 0.8% to 1% of a sample with some 110,000 clones, around four fifths of them seen once. Specimen: CD4+ T cells from blood, collected before liver transplant. These receptors all stem from a human donor who received a liver transplant. CDR3s include the opening cysteine and the closing phenylalanine or tryptophan. The D gene is left open where the match is weak. Expanded clones get a size class; other rows say once, few or many, or leave the size out.

d_gene: .; j_gene: TRBJ1-4; abundance: .; v_gene: TRBV18; CDR3aa: CASSPRGATGEKLFF; CDR3nt: TGTGCCAGCTCACCAAGAGGGGCGACGGGAGAAAAACTGTTTTTT
d_gene: .; j_gene: TRBJ2-7; abundance: .; v_gene: TRBV5-4; CDR3aa: CASSLLFGGAYEQYF; CDR3nt: TGTGCCAGCAGCTTGTTGTTCGGAGGGGCCTACGAGCAGTACTTC
d_gene: TRBD1; j_gene: TRBJ2-4; abundance: .; v_gene: TRBV5-4; CDR3aa: CASSRQGENIQYF; CDR3nt: TGTGCCAGCAGCCGACAGGGAGAAAACATTCAGTACTTC
d_gene: TRBD1; j_gene: TRBJ2-2; abundance: .; v_gene: TRBV6-6; CDR3aa: CASSYGQGGTGELFF; CDR3nt: TGTGCCAGCAGTTATGGACAGGGCGGCACCGGGGAGCTGTTTTTT
d_gene: .; j_gene: TRBJ2-7; abundance: .; v_gene: TRBV18; CDR3aa: CASSQSQGTSYEQYF; CDR3nt: TGTGCCAGCTCCCAATCCCAGGGAACCTCCTACGAGCAGTACTTC
d_gene: TRBD1; j_gene: TRBJ2-5; abundance: .; v_gene: TRBV4-1; CDR3aa: CASSQVGQGRETQYF; CDR3nt: TGCGCCAGCAGCCAGGTGGGACAGGGAAGAGAGACCCAGTACTTC
d_gene: .; j_gene: TRBJ2-7; abundance: once; v_gene: TRBV6-1; CDR3aa: CASSRGTAFGEQYF; CDR3nt: TGTGCCAGCAGCCGCGGGACCGCCTTTGGGGAGCAGTACTTC
d_gene: TRBD1; j_gene: TRBJ1-2; abundance: .; v_gene: TRBV6-6; CDR3aa: CASSLGQGVYGYTF; CDR3nt: TGTGCCAGCAGTTTGGGACAGGGCGTCTATGGCTACACCTTC
d_gene: TRBD2; j_gene: TRBJ2-7; abundance: few; v_gene: TRBV30; CDR3aa: CAWRRDGLAGAYEQYF; CDR3nt: TGTGCCTGGAGGAGAGACGGACTAGCGGGGGCCTACGAGCAGTACTTC
d_gene: TRBD1; j_gene: TRBJ2-5; abundance: .; v_gene: TRBV5-1; CDR3aa: CASSLMAGGQETQYF; CDR3nt: TGCGCCAGCAGCTTGATGGCAGGGGGACAAGAGACCCAGTACTTC
d_gene: TRBD1; j_gene: TRBJ2-3; abundance: .; v_gene: TRBV29-1; CDR3aa: CSAGTATSTDTQYF; CDR3nt: TGCAGCGCCGGGACAGCTACCAGCACAGATACGCAGTATTTT
d_gene: TRBD2; j_gene: TRBJ2-5; abundance: .; v_gene: TRBV6-1; CDR3aa: CASSGGTTQETQYF; CDR3nt: TGTGCCAGCAGTGGTGGGACTACCCAAGAGACCCAGTACTTC
d_gene: .; j_gene: TRBJ1-3; abundance: .; v_gene: TRBV5-4; CDR3aa: CASSLGWSSGNTIYF; CDR3nt: TGTGCCAGCAGCTTGGGGTGGAGCTCTGGAAACACCATATATTTT
d_gene: .; j_gene: TRBJ2-7; abundance: .; v_gene: TRBV15; CDR3aa: CATSRDQVVREQYF; CDR3nt: TGTGCCACCAGCAGAGATCAAGTAGTTAGGGAGCAGTACTTC
d_gene: .; j_gene: TRBJ2-2; abundance: once; v_gene: TRBV28; CDR3aa: CASSGQGFGELFF; CDR3nt: TGTGCCAGCAGTGGTCAGGGTTTCGGGGAGCTGTTTTTT
d_gene: .; j_gene: TRBJ1-2; abundance: .; v_gene: TRBV5-1; CDR3aa: CASTSGVSYGYTF; CDR3nt: TGCGCCAGCACTTCTGGGGTTTCCTATGGCTACACCTTC
d_gene: TRBD1; j_gene: TRBJ1-5; abundance: .; v_gene: TRBV2; CDR3aa: CASRATGDSNQPQHF; CDR3nt: TGTGCCAGCAGGGCGACAGGGGATAGCAATCAGCCCCAGCATTTT
d_gene: .; j_gene: TRBJ1-4; abundance: .; v_gene: TRBV4-3; CDR3aa: CASSQDRAGGGGTNEKLFF; CDR3nt: TGCGCCAGCAGCCAAGATCGCGCGGGGGGCGGAGGAACTAATGAAAAACTGTTTTTT